A single sample is the source of the 10 T cell receptor beta chains below, sequenced in a study of T-cell reconstitution after alpha-beta-depleted transplantation in children. A TCRbeta library incorporating unique molecular identifiers was prepared. TCRdb reanalysed the PCR reads using MiXCR and keeps one entry per CDR3 protein. Here the sample spans about 540,000 distinct CDR3 sequences, about 18% being singletons. The sample in question was PBMCs from the stem cell graft donor, obtained from the stem cell graft. The receptors derive from a human donor who donated a stem cell graft to a child with acute lymphoblastic leukemia.

A few counts support this clonotype. J is TRBJ2-7 and V is TRBV11-2, with D tentatively TRBD1 or TRBD2 (5 bases each). Germline V gene lookup returns CDR1 SGHAT and CDR2 FQNNGV. The V and J ends lost 5 bases and 6 bases respectively, with 23 bases between them. The CDR3 contains 16 residues. CDR3 nucleotide sequence: TGTGCCAGCAGCGGAACATTCGGGCAGGGAGATCTCGAGCAGTACTTC. Its protein product is CASSGTFGQGDLEQYF.

The V and J genes are TRBV12-3 or TRBV12-4 and TRBJ2-7; 8 bases agree with TRBD2. Trimming removed 6 bases from V and 2 bases from J; junction bases left unmatched: 6. The CDR3 has 14 residues. CDR3 DNA: TGTGCCAGCAGCCCGACTAGCGTTACCTACGAGCAGTACTTC. Protein sequence: CASSPTSVTYEQYF.

This clonotype occurred a few times. The gene calls are TRBV12-3 or TRBV12-4 and TRBJ2-7; no firm D call. CDR3 length equals 15 residues. The V and J ends lost 3 bases and 2 bases respectively, with 14 bases between them. The CDR3 is CASSFIPATPYEQYF. The DNA for the CDR3 is TGTGCCAGCAGTTTCATACCGGCTACTCCCTACGAGCAGTACTTC.

This clonotype was seen only a few times. This chain uses TRBV4-1 with TRBJ2-3; D is possibly TRBD1 (6 bases). Between the trimmed V and J ends, which lost 4 bases and 2 bases, there was a span of 13 bases. This CDR3 spans 15 amino acids. Germline CDR1 reads MGHRA; CDR2 reads YSYEKL. Written as DNA, the CDR3 is TGCGCCAGCAGCCCCAAACAGGGATACACAGATACGCAGTATTTT. Translated, it gives CASSPKQGYTDTQYF.

The sample holds a few counts of this clonotype. This sequence joins TRBV10-3 and TRBJ2-1; perhaps TRBD1 as D (6 bases). V gave up 6 bases and J gave up 5 bases, with 14 bases separating them. CDR1 and CDR2 (germline): ENHRY, SYGVKD. The CDR3 extends over 14 amino acids. CDR3 protein: CAIRDLQGHNEQFF. The CDR3 region has the DNA TGTGCCATCAGAGACCTCCAGGGGCACAATGAGCAGTTCTTC.

The J gene is TRBJ2-1, the V gene TRBV12-3 or TRBV12-4; no definite D call. The CDR3 covers 16 residues. With 3 bases removed from V and 3 bases from J, the gap between germline ends came to 15 bases. CDR3 nucleotide sequence: TGTGCCAGCAGTTTTTTGGGCGGAGCCATCTACAATGAGCAGTTCTTC. Protein product: CASSFLGGAIYNEQFF.

The chain links TRBV5-1 to TRBJ1-4; D ambiguous. Per germline, CDR1 SGHRS and CDR2 YFSETQ. The V end lost 3 bases, the J end lost 7 bases, and 22 bases lay between the germline ends. This CDR3 comprises 17 residues. The chain's CDR3 is CASSSDPSAPSGEKLFF. The CDR3 DNA follows: TGCGCCAGCAGCTCGGACCCAAGCGCACCCTCGGGTGAAAAACTGTTTTTT.

This clonotype was picked up a small number of times. V gene TRBV7-3 combines with J gene TRBJ1-2, with D perhaps TRBD1 (6 bases). The CDR3 totals 14 residues. The germline V gene encodes CDR1 SGHTA and CDR2 FQGTGA. The V and J ends lost 2 bases and 3 bases respectively, with 10 bases between them. CDR3 region: CASSLGGGDYGYTF. The CDR3 DNA follows: TGTGCCAGCAGCTTAGGCGGGGGCGACTATGGCTACACCTTC.

This clonotype appeared a few times. This chain uses TRBV7-2 with TRBJ2-7; TRBD1 or TRBD2 may be the D gene (7 bases each). CDR1 is SGHTA and CDR2 is FQGNSA in the germline V gene. V gave up 1 base and J gave up 12 bases, with 19 bases separating them. The CDR3 loop spans 14 amino acids. The CDR3 sequence: CASSLEQGPWGGYF. In nucleotides, the CDR3 is TGTGCCAGCAGCTTAGAACAGGGGCCGTGGGGGGGGTACTTC.

The chain links TRBV29-1 to TRBJ2-1, with 13 positions matching TRBD2. V was pared by 3 bases and J by 8 bases, with 10 bases of the junction left unmatched. Germline V gene sequence: CDR1 SQVTM, CDR2 ANQGSEA. The CDR3 has 16 residues. This CDR3 reads CSVDSWTSGRGDEQFF. For the CDR3, the DNA is TGCAGCGTTGACTCTTGGACTAGCGGGAGAGGAGATGAGCAGTTCTTC.